This T cell receptor (beta chain) was documented in a study of blood T cell repertoires in COVID-19. Study as a whole: Researchers got acute and convalescent COVID-19 samples from the United States, Italy and Spain.

V was shortened by 7 bases and J by 10 bases, with 11 bases between the two germline ends. The CDR3 consists of 11 residues. Original data processing: From reference gene primer amplification, estimates of nucleated cell counts were derived. Measured with immunoSEQ multiplex PCR; TCRdb has only the in-frame clones, and not every one. The DNA was the basis for D and trimming; V, J and clone size are from that table. The sample lists fewer than 150,000 clones, 87% occurring once. The sequenced sample consisted of peripheral blood. The sequence derives from a woman in her 70s with acute or convalescent COVID-19. The rearrangement uses TRBV12-3 or TRBV12-4 and TRBJ2-1, with a tentative D call TRBD2 (5 bases). The CDR3 protein is CASISRGEQFF. The DNA for the CDR3 is TGTGCCAGCATCTCCCGAGGGGAGCAGTTCTTC.